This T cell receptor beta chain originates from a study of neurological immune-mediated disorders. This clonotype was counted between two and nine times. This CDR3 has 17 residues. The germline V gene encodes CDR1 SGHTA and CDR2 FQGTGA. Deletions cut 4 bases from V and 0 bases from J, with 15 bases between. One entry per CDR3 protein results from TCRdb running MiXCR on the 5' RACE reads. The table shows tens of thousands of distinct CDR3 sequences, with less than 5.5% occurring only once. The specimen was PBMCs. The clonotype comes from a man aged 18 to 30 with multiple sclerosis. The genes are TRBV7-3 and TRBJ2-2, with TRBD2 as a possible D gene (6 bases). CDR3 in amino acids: CASSSTRDSPNTGELFF. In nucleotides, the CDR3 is TGTGCCAGCAGCTCAACCCGGGACTCGCCGAACACCGGGGAGCTGTTTTTT. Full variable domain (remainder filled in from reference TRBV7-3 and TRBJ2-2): GAGVSQTPSNKVTEKGKYVELRCDPISGHTALYWYRQSLGQGPEFLIYFQGTGAADDSGLPNDRFFAVRPEGSVSTLKIQRTERGDSAVYLCASSSTRDSPNTGELFFGEGSRLTVL.